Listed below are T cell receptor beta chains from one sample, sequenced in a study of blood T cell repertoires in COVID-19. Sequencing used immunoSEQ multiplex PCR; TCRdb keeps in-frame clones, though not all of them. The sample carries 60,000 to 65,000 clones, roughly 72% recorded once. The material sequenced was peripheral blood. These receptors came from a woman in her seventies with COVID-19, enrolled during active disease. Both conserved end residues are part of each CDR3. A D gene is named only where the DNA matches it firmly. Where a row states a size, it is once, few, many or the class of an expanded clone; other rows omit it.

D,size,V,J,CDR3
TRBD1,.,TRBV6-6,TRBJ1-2,CASSTTGQGHYGYTF
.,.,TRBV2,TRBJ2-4,CASSEAPTPSGYF
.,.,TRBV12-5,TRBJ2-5,CASGPHRAQYF
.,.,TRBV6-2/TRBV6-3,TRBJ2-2,CASSWATPGGELFF
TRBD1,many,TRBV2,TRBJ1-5,CASRSGTQGVGNQPQHF
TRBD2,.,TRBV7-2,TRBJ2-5,CASSLLAGPQETQYF
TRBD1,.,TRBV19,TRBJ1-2,CASRSPGQDGYTF
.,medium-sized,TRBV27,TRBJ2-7,CASRRWRPRTLRGEEGYEQYF
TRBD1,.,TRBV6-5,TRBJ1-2,CASSMDRVYGYTF
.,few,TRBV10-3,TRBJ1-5,CAISEADYQPQHF
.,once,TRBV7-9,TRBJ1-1,CASSGSAAGRAFF
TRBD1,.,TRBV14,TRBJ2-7,CASSQEGQLPYEQYF
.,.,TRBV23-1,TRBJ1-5,CASIRGGKSNQPQHF
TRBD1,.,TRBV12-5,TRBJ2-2,CASGLGGTVNTGELFF
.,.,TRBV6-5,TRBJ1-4,CASSYQGEKLFF
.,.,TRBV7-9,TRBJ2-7,CASSPLFEQYF
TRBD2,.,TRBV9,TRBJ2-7,CASSVGTSGGAPHEQYF
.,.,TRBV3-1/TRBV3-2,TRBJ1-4,CASSRAGGTGIGSIEKLFF
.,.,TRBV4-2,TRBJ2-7,CASSSTAGTHYEQYF
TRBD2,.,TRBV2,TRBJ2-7,CATTSGVSSYEQYF
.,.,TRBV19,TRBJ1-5,CARGGGDHSNQPQHF
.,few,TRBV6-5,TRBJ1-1,CASSYAPTGKLVAFF
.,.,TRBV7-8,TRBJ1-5,CASSSAGLRRNQPQHF
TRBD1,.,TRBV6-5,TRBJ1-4,CASSRQGGNEKLFF
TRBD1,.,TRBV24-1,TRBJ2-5,CATSDPDRFGETQYF
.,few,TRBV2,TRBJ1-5,CAITRGGGRSNQPQHF
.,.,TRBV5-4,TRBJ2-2,CASSLKAGGGGELFF
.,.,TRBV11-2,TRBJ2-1,CASSGNRVGNEQFF
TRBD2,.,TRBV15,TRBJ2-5,CATSSSGGTQETQYF
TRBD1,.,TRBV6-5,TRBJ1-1,CAIKGQPNTEAFF
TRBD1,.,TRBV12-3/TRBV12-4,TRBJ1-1,CASSEQGPTEAFF
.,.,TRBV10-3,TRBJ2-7,CAISESGRWEQYF
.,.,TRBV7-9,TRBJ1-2,CASSLSSYSDYHGYTF
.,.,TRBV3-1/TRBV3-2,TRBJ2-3,CASSQEGWTQYF
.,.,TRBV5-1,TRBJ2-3,CASSLEAVGTDTQYF
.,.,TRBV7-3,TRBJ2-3,CASSSGSSTDTQYF
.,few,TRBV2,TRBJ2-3,CASSDFGFSVGDTQYF
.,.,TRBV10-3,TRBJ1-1,CAIRTGGGTEAFF
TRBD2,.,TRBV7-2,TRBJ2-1,CASSLQVGLAGVNEQFF
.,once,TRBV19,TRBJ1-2,CASRDGSRYEGYTF
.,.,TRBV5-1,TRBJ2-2,CASSPRTTGELFF
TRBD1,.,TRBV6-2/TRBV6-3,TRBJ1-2,CASSYAPGQGNYGYTF
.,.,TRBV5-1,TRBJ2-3,CASSLDRSTDTQYF
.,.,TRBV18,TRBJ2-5,CASSTERAETQYF
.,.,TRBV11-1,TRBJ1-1,CASSRQENTEAFF
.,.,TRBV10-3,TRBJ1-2,CAISESRGGGYTF
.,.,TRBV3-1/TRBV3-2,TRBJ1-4,CASSQRVYEKLFF
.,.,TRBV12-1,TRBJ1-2,CASLGVGYGYTF
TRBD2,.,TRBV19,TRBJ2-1,CASSPGLAGYNEQFF
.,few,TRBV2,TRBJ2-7,CASAPMERGNSYEQYF
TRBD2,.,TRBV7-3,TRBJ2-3,CASSSTSASTDTQYF
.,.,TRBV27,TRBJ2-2,CASTSDVTGELFF
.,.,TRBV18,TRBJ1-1,CASSPPVRGQAFF
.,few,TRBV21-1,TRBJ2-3,CASSKSAGLLDTQYF
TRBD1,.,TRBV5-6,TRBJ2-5,CASSLEGQGQFQETQYF
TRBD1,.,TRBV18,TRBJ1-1,CASSPLEGAMSTEAFF
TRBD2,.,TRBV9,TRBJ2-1,CASSVGSGGAGNEQFF
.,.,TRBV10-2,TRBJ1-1,CASTSGGRTEAFF
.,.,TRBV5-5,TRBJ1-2,CASSLEQGTSRGYTF
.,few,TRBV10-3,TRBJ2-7,CAISDTGSYEQYF